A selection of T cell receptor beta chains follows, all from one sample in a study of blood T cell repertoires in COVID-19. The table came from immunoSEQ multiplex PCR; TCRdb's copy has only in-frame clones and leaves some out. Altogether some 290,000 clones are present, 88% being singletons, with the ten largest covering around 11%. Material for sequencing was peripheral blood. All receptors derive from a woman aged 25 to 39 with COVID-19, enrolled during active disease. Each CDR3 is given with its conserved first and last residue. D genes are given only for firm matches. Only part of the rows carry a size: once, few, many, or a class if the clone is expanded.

TGTGCCAGCTCACCTCAGAAAAGTAACAATGAGCAGTTCTTC | CASSPQKSNNEQFF | TRBJ2-1 | TRBV18 | few | NA
TGCGCCAGCAGCTTCGGGACTAGCGGCTACAATGAGCAGTTCTTC | CASSFGTSGYNEQFF | TRBJ2-1 | TRBV5-1 | NA | TRBD2
TGTGCCTGGAGTGTATTAGGACAGGGGGATCAGCCCCAGCATTTT | CAWSVLGQGDQPQHF | TRBJ1-5 | TRBV30 | few | TRBD1
TGTGCCATCAGTGAGTCCGGAGCCCATCAGCCCCAGCATTTT | CAISESGAHQPQHF | TRBJ1-5 | TRBV10-3 | NA | NA
TGTGCCAGCTCCCCACTCGAGGGAGGCACTGAAGCTTTCTTT | CASSPLEGGTEAFF | TRBJ1-1 | TRBV18 | few | NA
TGTGCCAGTAGTATCCGGGGTAACTATGGCTACACCTTC | CASSIRGNYGYTF | TRBJ1-2 | TRBV19 | NA | NA
TGTGCCAGCAGTCCCTCCCAGGTCCAGCGGGGCGGCACAGATACGCAGTATTTT | CASSPSQVQRGGTDTQYF | TRBJ2-3 | TRBV27 | NA | TRBD2
TGCGCCAGCAATTTGGGCGGACTAGCGGGAATTGGCGGCGGGGAGCTGTTTTTT | CASNLGGLAGIGGGELFF | TRBJ2-2 | TRBV5-1 | few | TRBD2
TGTGCCAGCAGTTTAGCCTCGCGAGATGAGCAGTTCTTC | CASSLASRDEQFF | TRBJ2-1 | TRBV28 | NA | NA
TGTGCCAGCAGTATAGCGGGAGTGGTGACAGATACGCAGTATTTT | CASSIAGVVTDTQYF | TRBJ2-3 | TRBV28 | NA | TRBD2
TGTGCCAGTAGTATAGGCCGGGGGGGGGAAACCGGGGAGCTGTTTTTT | CASSIGRGGETGELFF | TRBJ2-2 | TRBV19 | NA | TRBD2
TGTGCCAGCAGTTTACTCGGGGTCAATTCACCCCTCCACTTT | CASSLLGVNSPLHF | TRBJ1-6 | TRBV28 | NA | NA
TGTGCCTGGAGTGTACTGGGACTAGCTACCGGGGAGCTGTTTTTT | CAWSVLGLATGELFF | TRBJ2-2 | TRBV30 | NA | TRBD2
TGTGCCAGCAGGTTCGGGATTCCAGATCAGCCCCAGCATTTT | CASRFGIPDQPQHF | TRBJ1-5 | TRBV25-1 | NA | NA
TGTGCCAGCAGCCGGGCGAACACCGGGGAGCTGTTTTTT | CASSRANTGELFF | TRBJ2-2 | TRBV5-4 | NA | NA
TGTGCCAGCTCACCCCAGGACGGGGGAGGCTACACCTTC | CASSPQDGGGYTF | TRBJ1-2 | TRBV18 | few | NA
TGTGCCTGGATTCCGGGACTAGCGGGAGCCGATGAGCAGTTCTTC | CAWIPGLAGADEQFF | TRBJ2-1 | TRBV30 | NA | TRBD2
TGCGCCAGCAGCCAAGACGGGGGTTTGGGCAATCAGCCCCAGCATTTT | CASSQDGGLGNQPQHF | TRBJ1-5 | TRBV4-1 | NA | NA
TGTGCCAGCAGACCGACAGGGGGCGACTATGGCTACACCTTC | CASRPTGGDYGYTF | TRBJ1-2 | TRBV3-1/TRBV3-2 | NA | TRBD1
TGTGCCAGTAGTAAGGGGTATCAGCGTCCAGATACGCAGTATTTT | CASSKGYQRPDTQYF | TRBJ2-3 | TRBV19 | NA | NA
TGTGCCAGCAGCTCGACAGGGACGCGGACACCCCTCCACTTT | CASSSTGTRTPLHF | TRBJ1-6 | TRBV5-4 | NA | TRBD1
TGTGCCAGCAGCCAAGGGGGACAGAACTACGAGCAGTACTTC | CASSQGGQNYEQYF | TRBJ2-7 | TRBV4-2 | NA | TRBD1
TGCGCCAGCAGCTTGGGGCAGGGGGCCTACGAGCAGTACTTC | CASSLGQGAYEQYF | TRBJ2-7 | TRBV5-1 | few | TRBD1
TGCGCCAGCAGTGACCCGACAGGCGCGGCTTTCTTT | CASSDPTGAAFF | TRBJ1-1 | TRBV10-1 | NA | NA
TGTGCCAGCACCCTTAGGACAGGCAATCAGCCCCAGCATTTT | CASTLRTGNQPQHF | TRBJ1-5 | TRBV6-5 | NA | NA
TGTGCCAGCAGTCTCGACAGGGGGATACGGCAGACCCAGTACTTC | CASSLDRGIRQTQYF | TRBJ2-5 | TRBV28 | NA | TRBD1
TGTGCCAGCAGCTTAGTAATAGCGGCCGAGCCCCAGCATTTT | CASSLVIAAEPQHF | TRBJ1-5 | TRBV7-8 | NA | NA
TGTGCCAGCAGCCCGCACAGCACCAGCTCTGGAAACACCATATATTTT | CASSPHSTSSGNTIYF | TRBJ1-3 | TRBV7-9 | NA | NA
TGTGCCAGCAGGGAAGGGAGTTCCTACAATGAGCAGTTCTTC | CASREGSSYNEQFF | TRBJ2-1 | TRBV2 | once | NA
TGTGCCAGCAGCGCATCCAGGGGTCGGGGCTACACCTTC | CASSASRGRGYTF | TRBJ1-2 | TRBV9 | once | NA
TGCGCCAGCAGCCAAGATGGGGACAGGGCGAATGAAAAACTGTTTTTT | CASSQDGDRANEKLFF | TRBJ1-4 | TRBV4-1 | NA | TRBD1
TGCAGCGGGGGGGACAGGGCCTACGAGCAGTACTTC | CSGGDRAYEQYF | TRBJ2-7 | TRBV29-1 | NA | TRBD1
TGTGCCAGTAGGCTTAGACAGGGGCTGAGCTCTGGGGCCAACGTCCTGACTTTC | CASRLRQGLSSGANVLTF | TRBJ2-6 | TRBV19 | NA | TRBD1
TGTGCCAGCAAGCCAGGCGGGGCAGCGAACACCGGGGAGCTGTTTTTT | CASKPGGAANTGELFF | TRBJ2-2 | TRBV7-2 | once | NA
TGTGCCAGCAGCCGCGGGGGGCGTTCCGGGGAGCTGTTTTTT | CASSRGGRSGELFF | TRBJ2-2 | TRBV9 | NA | TRBD2
TGTGCCAGCAACCTCCGGACTAGCGGAGCACACACAGATACGCAGTATTTT | CASNLRTSGAHTDTQYF | TRBJ2-3 | TRBV7-2 | many | TRBD2
TGTGCCAGCAGTTTCCCTGGGACAGGGGTTGGAAACACCATATATTTT | CASSFPGTGVGNTIYF | TRBJ1-3 | TRBV28 | NA | TRBD1
TGTGCCACCAGCCCCCGCCGGGGTCAGCCCCAGCATTTT | CATSPRRGQPQHF | TRBJ1-5 | TRBV15 | NA | NA
TGTGCCAGTAGTATCGGCGGGTCCAGCAATCAGCCCCAGCATTTT | CASSIGGSSNQPQHF | TRBJ1-5 | TRBV19 | NA | NA
TGTGCCTGGAGTGCCTTGGGACGGGGGTCCACAGATACGCAGTATTTT | CAWSALGRGSTDTQYF | TRBJ2-3 | TRBV30 | NA | NA
TGTGCCAGCAGTTGGGGCAGGGGTGGCACTGAAGCTTTCTTT | CASSWGRGGTEAFF | TRBJ1-1 | TRBV6-5 | few | NA
TGCGCCAGCAGCTTAACAGGCGATCAGCCCCAGCATTTT | CASSLTGDQPQHF | TRBJ1-5 | TRBV5-1 | NA | NA
TGTGCCAGCAGCGGTCGGACAGGGGTGGGGGAGCAGTACTTC | CASSGRTGVGEQYF | TRBJ2-7 | TRBV11-2 | NA | TRBD1
TGTGCCAGCAGCGAGACAGGGGGAGAACCCCAGCATTTT | CASSETGGEPQHF | TRBJ1-5 | TRBV9 | NA | TRBD1
TGCAAGACAGGGGAGGGTGAAGCTTTCTTT | CKTGEGEAFF | TRBJ1-1 | TRBV20-1 | NA | TRBD1
TGTGCCAGCAGTTTATCTGGCGGAGCTAACTATGGCTACACCTTC | CASSLSGGANYGYTF | TRBJ1-2 | TRBV28 | NA | NA
TGTGCCAGTAGTATGACAGGGGGTAACGAGCAGTACTTC | CASSMTGGNEQYF | TRBJ2-7 | TRBV19 | NA | TRBD1
TGTGCCAGCAGTTTGCCGTCGCGTTATGGCTACACCTTC | CASSLPSRYGYTF | TRBJ1-2 | TRBV28 | NA | NA